This TCR beta chain emerged from a study of spatial heterogeneity in lung cancer. Study as a whole: Beta-chain sequences consistently outnumbered alpha-chain sequences in detection.

The CDR3 runs 15 residues. Germline V gene lookup returns CDR1 WSHSY and CDR2 SAAADI. V trimming: 2 bases; J trimming: 8 bases; junction bases outside the gene matches: 5. With regard to this clonotype: The antigen is not known.

Time point here: sample taken at primary tumor resection. TCR cDNA molecules each had a unique molecular identifier. TCRdb reanalysed the 5' RACE reads using MiXCR and keeps one entry per CDR3 protein. The sample holds more than 7,500 distinct CDR3 sequences, 6.5% to 9% seen once. Whole-study results and caveats: How many expanded intratumoral alpha and beta TCRs were present tracked the tumor mutation count, which was a count of nonsynonymous mutations.

This TCR came from a male donor with early-stage non-small cell lung cancer. The sample consisted of lung tumor tissue, taken at surgery. The J gene is TRBJ2-1, the V gene TRBV10-2; 11 nucleotides align to TRBD2. The CDR3 bases are TGCGCCAGCAGTGAGACTAGCGGGAGCCAACATGAGCAGTTCTTC. Translating it yields CASSETSGSQHEQFF.